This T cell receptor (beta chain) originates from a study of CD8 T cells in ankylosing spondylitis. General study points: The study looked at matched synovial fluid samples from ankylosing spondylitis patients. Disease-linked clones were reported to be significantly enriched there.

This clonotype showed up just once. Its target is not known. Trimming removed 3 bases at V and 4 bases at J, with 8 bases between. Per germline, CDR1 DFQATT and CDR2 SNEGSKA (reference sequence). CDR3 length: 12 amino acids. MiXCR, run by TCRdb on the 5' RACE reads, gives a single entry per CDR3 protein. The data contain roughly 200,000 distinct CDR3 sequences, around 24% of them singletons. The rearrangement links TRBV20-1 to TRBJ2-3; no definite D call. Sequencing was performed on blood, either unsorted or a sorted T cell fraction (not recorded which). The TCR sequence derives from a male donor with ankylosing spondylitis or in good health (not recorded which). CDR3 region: CSASFSADTQYF. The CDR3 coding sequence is TGCAGTGCTAGCTTCAGTGCAGATACGCAGTATTTT.